This TCR beta chain originates from a study of T cell responses to AZD1222 COVID-19 vaccine. Study results and caveats: Baseline seropositives among AZD1222 recipients totaled only 6 or 7. Reportedly, close to half of spike-specific TCRs are directed against unmutated variant regions. Mostly white British, mostly female donors; authors suggested clonal diversity may be underestimated.

Germline CDR1 SGHTA, CDR2 FQGTGA. V shed 1 base and J 8 bases; nucleotides not matched to a gene: 7. This CDR3 is 15 amino acids long. Only in-frame clones appear in the TCRdb table, and some are missing; sequencing was by immunoSEQ multiplex PCR. The data contain 90,000 to 120,000 clones, approximately 86% of them singletons. To note about this clone: Its antigen is unknown.

This chain links TRBV7-3 with TRBJ2-2, with 7 positions matching TRBD1. This clonotype was sampled from an adult who received the MenACWY meningococcal vaccine as a control. Sequencing used peripheral blood, obtained 28 days after the second dose of the MenACWY control vaccine. CDR3 DNA: TGTGCCAGCAGCTTAAGGAACAGGGGCACTGGGGAGCTGTTTTTT. Protein: CASSLRNRGTGELFF.